One sample yielded the 2 T cell receptor beta chains listed below, sequenced in a study of blood T cells in healthy people across ages. A second PCR of 7 to 11 cycles used a sample-barcoded 5' primer and a J-beta primer mix. TCRdb recomputed calls from the 5' RACE reads with MiXCR, one row per CDR3 protein. The table includes more than 450,000 distinct CDR3 sequences, about 27% detected once. The same data also went into a second study, on T cells of mothers and their children.

Input material: blood. These receptors were obtained from a boy between 2 and 10 years old in good health.

The chain recombines TRBV30 with TRBJ2-1; 12 bases match TRBD2. The end of the DNA fits TRBJ2-5 better, so the J call may be wrong. The CDR3 sequence is 13 residues long. Germline V lookup: CDR1 GTSNPN, CDR2 SVGIG (reference sequence). CDR3 bases: TGTGCCTCCATGACTAGCGGGAGAGAGACCCAGTACTTC. It is translated as CASMTSGRETQYF.

This clonotype occurred a few times. The chain couples TRBV7-2 to TRBJ2-3, with 7 bases lining up with TRBD2. The germline CDR1 and CDR2 sequences are SGHTA and FQGNSA. The CDR3 has 18 amino acids. The V and J ends lost 5 bases and 2 bases, in that order; junction bases with no gene match: 16. As DNA, the CDR3 is TGTGCCAGCAGCCCCAAAACGGGCGGGAGCCCCTACACAGATACGCAGTATTTT. As protein: CASSPKTGGSPYTDTQYF.